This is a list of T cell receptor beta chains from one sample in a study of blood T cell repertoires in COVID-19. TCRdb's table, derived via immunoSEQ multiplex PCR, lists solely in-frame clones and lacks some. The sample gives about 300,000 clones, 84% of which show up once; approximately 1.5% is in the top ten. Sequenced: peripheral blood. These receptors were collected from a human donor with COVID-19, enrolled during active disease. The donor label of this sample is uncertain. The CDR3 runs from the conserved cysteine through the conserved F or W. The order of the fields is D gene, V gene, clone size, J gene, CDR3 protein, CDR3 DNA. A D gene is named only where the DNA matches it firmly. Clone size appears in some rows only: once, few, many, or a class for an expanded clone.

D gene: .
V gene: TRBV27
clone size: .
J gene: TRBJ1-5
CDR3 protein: CASSQTAYRVSNQPQHF
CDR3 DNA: TGTGCCAGCAGTCAAACCGCCTACAGGGTTAGCAATCAGCCCCAGCATTTT

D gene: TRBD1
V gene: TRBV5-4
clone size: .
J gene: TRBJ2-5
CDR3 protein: CASSFRTGEGVLETQYF
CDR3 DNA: TGTGCCAGCAGCTTCCGGACAGGGGAGGGTGTTTTGGAGACCCAGTACTTC

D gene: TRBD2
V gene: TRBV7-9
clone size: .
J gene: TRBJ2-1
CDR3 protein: CASSSEPGLAVYNEQFF
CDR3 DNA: TGTGCCAGCAGTTCCGAACCGGGACTAGCGGTCTACAATGAGCAGTTCTTC

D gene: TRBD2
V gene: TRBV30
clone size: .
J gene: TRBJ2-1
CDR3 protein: CAWRYGGSYNEQFF
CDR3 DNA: TGTGCCTGGAGGTACGGGGGGTCCTACAATGAGCAGTTCTTC

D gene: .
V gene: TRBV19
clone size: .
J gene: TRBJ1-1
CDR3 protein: CASISRMNTEAFF
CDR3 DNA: TGTGCCAGTATCTCCAGAATGAACACTGAAGCTTTCTTT

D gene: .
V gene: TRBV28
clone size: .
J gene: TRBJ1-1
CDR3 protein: CASRSQGTEAFF
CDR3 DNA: TGTGCCAGCAGATCCCAGGGGACTGAAGCTTTCTTT

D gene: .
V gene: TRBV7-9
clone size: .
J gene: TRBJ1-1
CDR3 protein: CASSLQRDTEAFF
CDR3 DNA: TGTGCCAGCAGCTTACAACGAGACACTGAAGCTTTCTTT

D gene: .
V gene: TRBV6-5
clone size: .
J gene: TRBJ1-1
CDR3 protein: CASTLRGYTEAFF
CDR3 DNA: TGTGCCAGCACCCTCCGCGGTTACACTGAAGCTTTCTTT

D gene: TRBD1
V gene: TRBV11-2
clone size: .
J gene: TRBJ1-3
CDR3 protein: CASSLGTAGNTIYF
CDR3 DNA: TGTGCCAGCAGCCTAGGGACAGCTGGAAACACCATATATTTT

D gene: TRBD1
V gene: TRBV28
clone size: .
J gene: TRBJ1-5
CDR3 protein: CASMTGGSNQPQHF
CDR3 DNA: TGTGCCAGCATGACAGGGGGAAGCAATCAGCCCCAGCATTTT

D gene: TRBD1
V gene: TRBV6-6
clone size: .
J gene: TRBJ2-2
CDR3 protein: CASNRGLEVGELFF
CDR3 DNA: TGTGCCAGTAACAGGGGGTTAGAGGTCGGGGAGCTGTTTTTT

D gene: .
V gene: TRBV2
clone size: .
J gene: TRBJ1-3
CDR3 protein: CASSRDGLRNTIYF
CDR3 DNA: TGTGCCAGCAGTCGGGACGGACTAAGAAACACCATATATTTT

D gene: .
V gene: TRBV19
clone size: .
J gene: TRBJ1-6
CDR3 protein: CASSTREGNSPLHF
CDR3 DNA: TGTGCCAGTAGTACCAGGGAGGGTAATTCACCCCTCCACTTT

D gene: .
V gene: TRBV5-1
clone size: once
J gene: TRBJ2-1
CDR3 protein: CASSLGSAESGYNEQFF
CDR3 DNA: TGCGCCAGCAGCTTGGGGTCAGCGGAGAGTGGCTACAATGAGCAGTTCTTC

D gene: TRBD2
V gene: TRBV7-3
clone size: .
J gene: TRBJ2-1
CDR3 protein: CASLTSGYNEQFF
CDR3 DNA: TGTGCCAGCTTGACTAGCGGCTACAATGAGCAGTTCTTC

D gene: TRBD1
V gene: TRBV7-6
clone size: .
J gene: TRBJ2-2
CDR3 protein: CASSPFGTGNRNTGELFF
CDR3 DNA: TGTGCCAGCAGCCCTTTCGGGACAGGGAACCGGAACACCGGGGAGCTGTTTTTT